The rows below give T cell receptor beta chains drawn from one sample of a study of PD-1 blockade in classical Hodgkin lymphoma. Only in-frame clones appear in the TCRdb table, and some are missing; sequencing was by immunoSEQ multiplex PCR. Here the sample spans approximately 30,000 clones, approximately 89% being singletons. The sample taken for sequencing was peripheral blood mononuclear cells (PBMCs). The receptor set was obtained from a human donor with classical Hodgkin lymphoma. Both conserved end residues are part of each CDR3. D genes are given only for firm matches. Some rows mark clone size as missing; the rest say once, few, many or name a class of expanded clone.

d_call	v_call	clone_size	j_call	cdr3_aa	cdr3_nt
-	TRBV28	-	TRBJ1-2	CASSFPLRHGYTF	TGTGCCAGCAGTTTCCCCCTCAGGCATGGCTACACCTTC
TRBD1	TRBV27	-	TRBJ2-7	CASSWGQGASGEQYF	TGTGCCAGCAGTTGGGGACAGGGGGCGTCGGGTGAGCAGTACTTC
TRBD2	TRBV18	-	TRBJ2-1	CASSPPNSGRGKVNEQFF	TGTGCCAGCTCACCCCCCAATAGCGGGAGAGGAAAGGTGAATGAGCAGTTCTTC
TRBD1	TRBV5-4	-	TRBJ2-7	CASSADRGSSYEQYF	TGTGCCAGCAGCGCTGACAGGGGATCCTCCTACGAGCAGTACTTC
-	TRBV21-1	-	TRBJ1-5	CASSNGQNRLRATNQPQHF	TGTGCCAGCAGCAATGGACAAAATCGCTTGCGGGCAACTAATCAGCCCCAGCATTTT
-	TRBV5-1	-	TRBJ1-2	CASSLERSYGYTF	TGCGCCAGCAGCTTAGAGAGATCCTATGGCTACACCTTC
-	TRBV12-5	-	TRBJ1-1	CASGLDHGGGGTEAFF	TGTGCTAGTGGTTTGGATCATGGAGGGGGGGGCACTGAAGCTTTCTTT
-	TRBV7-2	-	TRBJ2-3	CASSFVSDTQYF	TGTGCCAGCAGCTTTGTGTCAGATACGCAGTATTTT
TRBD1	TRBV9	few	TRBJ2-5	CASRRGTGAETQYF	TGTGCCAGCAGACGTGGGACAGGGGCCGAGACCCAGTACTTC
-	TRBV5-8	-	TRBJ1-5	CASSFFSQPQHF	TGTGCCAGCAGCTTCTTTTCTCAGCCCCAGCATTTT
-	TRBV5-1	once	TRBJ2-3	CASSVYRDYTDTQYF	TGCGCCAGCAGCGTCTACAGGGATTACACAGATACGCAGTATTTT
-	TRBV30	-	TRBJ1-5	CAWSPDTNQPQHF	TGTGCCTGGAGTCCAGACACGAATCAGCCCCAGCATTTT
TRBD2	TRBV9	-	TRBJ2-3	CASSVGLAGRTDTQYF	TGTGCCAGCAGCGTAGGACTAGCGGGACGCACAGATACGCAGTATTTT
-	TRBV2	-	TRBJ2-6	CASRTGSGANVLTF	TGTGCCAGCAGGACAGGCTCTGGGGCCAACGTCCTGACTTTC
TRBD1	TRBV28	-	TRBJ2-7	CASSPGTGDSYEQYF	TGTGCCAGCAGTCCCGGGACAGGGGATTCATACGAGCAGTACTTC
TRBD1	TRBV7-2	few	TRBJ2-2	CASSPRTGDTGELFF	TGTGCCAGCAGCCCGCGGACAGGGGACACCGGGGAGCTGTTTTTT
TRBD2	TRBV29-1	-	TRBJ2-7	CSVEGTSGPPYEQYF	TGCAGCGTTGAGGGGACTAGCGGACCCCCCTACGAGCAGTACTTC
TRBD1	TRBV10-3	-	TRBJ1-2	CAISETGAWGYTF	TGTGCCATCAGTGAGACAGGGGCTTGGGGCTACACCTTC